Below, 2 T cell receptor beta chains from the same sample are listed, as sequenced in a study of graft-versus-host responses after intestinal transplantation. These receptors are not linked to any known antigen. The table came from immunoSEQ multiplex PCR; TCRdb's copy has only in-frame clones and leaves some out. Of some 39,000 clones listed, 85% to 95% are singletons. Here the sequenced sample was unstimulated CD8+ T cells sorted from spleen or lymph node cells, taken before transplant. The receptors were gathered from a human donor who was the organ donor for an intestinal transplant.

The chain is built from TRBV14 and TRBJ1-2, with a tentative D call TRBD1 (5 bases). The CDR3 runs to 17 residues. Germline V gene sequence: CDR1 SGHDN, CDR2 FVKESK. V was trimmed by 4 bases and J by 6 bases, leaving 24 bases between them. The CDR3 region is CASSPYWGDLPIDGYTF. The CDR3 region has the DNA TGTGCCAGCAGCCCATACTGGGGCGATCTCCCTATCGATGGCTACACCTTC. Variable domain in full (rest from reference TRBV14 and TRBJ1-2): EAGVTQFPSHSVIEKGQTVTLRCDPISGHDNLYWYRRVMGKEIKFLLHFVKESKQDESGMPNNRFLAERTGGTYSTLKVQPAELEDSGVYFCASSPYWGDLPIDGYTFGSGTRLTVV.

The CDR3 DNA is TGTGCCAGCAGTTTGCGGGTAAGCAATCAGCCCCAGCATTTT. Amino acids: CASSLRVSNQPQHF. This chain connects TRBV27 to TRBJ1-5; D gene uncertain. Trimming took 3 bases from V and 1 from J, leaving 7 bases between them. The germline gives CDR1 MNHEY, CDR2 SMNVEV (reference sequence). There are 14 residues in the CDR3.